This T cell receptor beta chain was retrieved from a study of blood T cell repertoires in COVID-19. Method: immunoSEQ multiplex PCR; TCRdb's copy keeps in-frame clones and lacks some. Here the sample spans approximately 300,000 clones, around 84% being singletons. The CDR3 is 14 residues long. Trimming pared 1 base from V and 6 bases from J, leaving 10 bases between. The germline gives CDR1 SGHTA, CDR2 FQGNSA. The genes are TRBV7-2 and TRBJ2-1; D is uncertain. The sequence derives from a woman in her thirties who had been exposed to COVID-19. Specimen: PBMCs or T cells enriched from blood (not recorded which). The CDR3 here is CASSLGLVGNEQFF. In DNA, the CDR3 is TGTGCCAGCAGCTTAGGGCTAGTTGGCAATGAGCAGTTCTTC.